Listed below are T cell receptor beta chains from one sample, sequenced in a study of T cell responses to AZD1222 COVID-19 vaccine. Profiled with immunoSEQ multiplex PCR; TCRdb holds only in-frame clones, not every one. This repertoire shows around 150,000 clones, roughly 94% found once; its top ten account for approximately 0.64%. This material consisted of peripheral blood, taken on day 0 of AZD1222 vaccination. These receptors all stem from an adult in good health. Both conserved end residues are part of each CDR3. D genes are given only for firm matches. The size entry is marked missing in some rows and otherwise reads once, few, many or a size class.

j_call d_call v_call clone_size cdr3_aa cdr3_nt
TRBJ1-2 TRBD1 TRBV27 - CASSPGQGPYGYTF TGTGCCAGTAGCCCGGGACAGGGACCCTATGGCTACACCTTC
TRBJ2-7 TRBD2 TRBV12-5 - CASALGGRGNEQYF TGTGCTAGTGCCCTAGGAGGGAGGGGCAACGAGCAGTACTTC
TRBJ2-1 - TRBV3-1/TRBV3-2 - CASSQGAAYNEQFF TGTGCCAGCAGCCAGGGGGCGGCTTACAATGAGCAGTTCTTC
TRBJ1-3 - TRBV3-1/TRBV3-2 - CASSQVPRVFSGNTIYF TGTGCCAGCAGCCAAGTCCCTAGGGTTTTCTCTGGAAACACCATATATTTT
TRBJ1-4 - TRBV2 few CASFSNEKLFF TGTGCCAGCTTTTCGAATGAAAAACTGTTTTTT
TRBJ2-1 - TRBV28 - CASSLMGLNEQFF TGTGCCAGCAGTTTAATGGGACTCAATGAGCAGTTCTTC
TRBJ2-2 - TRBV12-3/TRBV12-4 - CASRGSNTGELFF TGTGCCAGCAGGGGATCGAACACCGGGGAGCTGTTTTTT
TRBJ1-5 - TRBV9 once CASSARGGNQPQHF TGTGCCAGCAGCGCCCGTGGGGGCAATCAGCCCCAGCATTTT
TRBJ2-7 TRBD1 TRBV6-1 - CASSVFGTADFTYEQYF TGTGCCAGCAGTGTATTTGGGACAGCCGATTTTACCTACGAGCAGTACTTC
TRBJ1-5 - TRBV5-1 - CASSLDQGGNQPQHF TGCGCCAGCAGCTTGGACCAGGGAGGCAATCAGCCCCAGCATTTT
TRBJ2-5 - TRBV28 - CASSLLGRETQYF TGTGCCAGCAGTTTATTGGGCAGAGAGACCCAGTACTTC
TRBJ1-3 - TRBV11-2 once CASSSLGPSSGNTIYF TGTGCCAGCAGCTCGTTAGGACCTTCTTCTGGAAACACCATATATTTT
TRBJ2-3 - TRBV28 - CASSRAPSTDTQYF TGTGCCAGCAGCCGGGCACCTAGCACAGATACGCAGTATTTT
TRBJ2-1 TRBD2 TRBV5-4 - CASSLQGLLGSYNEQFF TGTGCCAGCAGCTTGCAGGGACTACTCGGCTCCTACAATGAGCAGTTCTTC
TRBJ1-1 - TRBV5-4 - CASSFLNTEAFF TGTGCCAGCAGCTTCCTGAACACTGAAGCTTTCTTT
TRBJ2-7 - TRBV5-1 once CASSLGQSYEQYF TGCGCCAGCAGCTTGGGACAGTCCTACGAGCAGTACTTC
TRBJ1-1 - TRBV14 - CASSQDEAMGEAFF TGTGCCAGCAGCCAAGACGAAGCTATGGGGGAAGCTTTCTTT
TRBJ2-1 - TRBV30 once CACAKTGPYNEQFF TGTGCTTGCGCCAAGACAGGCCCCTACAATGAGCAGTTCTTC
TRBJ2-5 TRBD2 TRBV2 - CASTGLGETQYF TGTGCCAGCACGGGACTAGGAGAGACCCAGTACTTC
TRBJ2-1 - TRBV28 - CASSSPGLGRNEQFF TGTGCCAGCAGCTCTCCGGGGCTTGGTAGGAATGAGCAGTTCTTC
TRBJ1-2 - TRBV7-2 - CASSLPGQRYTF TGTGCCAGCAGCTTACCCGGACAGCGCTACACCTTC
TRBJ1-5 - TRBV7-6 - CASSIGGGTQPQHF TGTGCCAGCAGCATTGGGGGGGGCACTCAGCCCCAGCATTTT
TRBJ1-1 TRBD1 TRBV19 - CASSHRGLTEAFF TGTGCCAGTAGCCACAGGGGGTTAACTGAAGCTTTCTTT
TRBJ1-6 - TRBV30 - CACSWRDYNSPLHF TGTGCCTGCAGCTGGAGGGACTATAATTCACCCCTCCACTTT
TRBJ2-7 - TRBV4-1 - CASSQEEQYEQYF TGCGCCAGCAGCCAAGAGGAGCAGTACGAGCAGTACTTC
TRBJ1-2 TRBD1 TRBV7-6 - CASSLGQGSYTF TGTGCCAGCAGCTTAGGACAGGGGAGCTACACCTTC
TRBJ2-1 - TRBV29-1 - CSVEGEADGSYNEQFF TGCAGCGTTGAAGGGGAGGCGGATGGTTCCTACAATGAGCAGTTCTTC
TRBJ2-1 - TRBV19 - CASSASGGPYNEQFF TGTGCCAGTAGTGCGTCAGGAGGCCCCTACAATGAGCAGTTCTTC
TRBJ2-5 - TRBV18 - CASSPAPNEGSNQETQYF TGTGCCAGCTCACCTGCACCAAATGAGGGGTCAAACCAAGAGACCCAGTACTTC
TRBJ2-1 - TRBV13 - CASGTESGEEGNEQFF TGTGCCAGCGGAACGGAGTCGGGGGAGGAAGGGAATGAGCAGTTCTTC
TRBJ2-2 - TRBV5-1 - CASSLGPVGIGGELFF TGCGCCAGCAGCTTGGGGCCAGTGGGGATAGGCGGGGAGCTGTTTTTT